A selection of T cell receptor beta chains follows, all from one sample in a study of blood T cell repertoires in COVID-19. The protocol was immunoSEQ multiplex PCR, while the TCRdb copy is restricted to in-frame clones and leaves out a portion. The sample lists 120,000 or so clones; about 85% were seen once. Sequenced sample: peripheral blood. These receptors were obtained from an elderly man with active or convalescent COVID-19. CDR3s include the opening cysteine and the closing phenylalanine or tryptophan. The order of the fields is D gene, J gene, clone size, V gene, CDR3 protein, CDR3 DNA. The D gene is left open where the match is weak. The listing skips clone size in some rows; elsewhere it reads once, few, many or a size class.

TRBD1	TRBJ1-4	NA	TRBV15	CATGTGDATNEKLFF	TGTGCCACAGGGACAGGGGATGCAACTAATGAAAAACTGTTTTTT
TRBD2	TRBJ2-1	few	TRBV7-2	CASSLQRDYNEQFF	TGTGCCAGCAGCTTACAGCGGGATTACAATGAGCAGTTCTTC
TRBD2	TRBJ2-7	few	TRBV7-9	CASSTPRAGGGLADSYEQYF	TGTGCCAGCAGCACCCCACGGGCGGGGGGCGGTCTGGCTGACTCCTACGAGCAGTACTTC
TRBD1	TRBJ2-3	NA	TRBV3-1/TRBV3-2	CASSQARDRTTDTQYF	TGTGCCAGCAGCCAGGCCCGGGACAGGACAACAGATACGCAGTATTTT
NA	TRBJ2-3	NA	TRBV11-2	CASSPDLEGQYF	TGTGCCAGCAGCCCGGACCTTGAGGGGCAGTATTTT
NA	TRBJ1-6	NA	TRBV10-2	CASISGSADSPLHF	TGCGCCAGCATCTCCGGGAGCGCCGATTCACCCCTCCACTTT
NA	TRBJ2-3	once	TRBV6-5	CATRRGFEDTQYF	TGTGCCACCCGAAGGGGCTTCGAAGATACGCAGTATTTT
TRBD1	TRBJ2-5	NA	TRBV28	CATRGTPKETQYF	TGTGCCACCAGGGGGACACCTAAAGAGACCCAGTACTTC
TRBD1	TRBJ2-3	NA	TRBV7-3	CASSVRPPGQGLDTQYF	TGTGCCAGCAGCGTGAGGCCCCCGGGACAGGGGTTAGATACGCAGTATTTT
TRBD2	TRBJ2-2	few	TRBV29-1	CSVGASGRTGELFF	TGCAGCGTTGGTGCTAGCGGGCGTACCGGGGAGCTGTTTTTT
TRBD1	TRBJ2-4	once	TRBV3-1/TRBV3-2	CASRGQGFLAKNIQYF	TGTGCCAGCAGGGGACAGGGTTTTTTGGCCAAAAACATTCAGTACTTC
TRBD2	TRBJ2-5	NA	TRBV14	CASSHPGRVETQYF	TGTGCCAGCAGCCACCCCGGGAGGGTAGAGACCCAGTACTTC
NA	TRBJ1-5	NA	TRBV18	CASSPWGDSNQPQHF	TGTGCCAGCTCCCCCTGGGGGGATAGCAATCAGCCCCAGCATTTT
TRBD2	TRBJ2-3	NA	TRBV4-1	CASSQEDGGNARTRTDTQYF	TGCGCCAGCAGCCAAGAAGACGGGGGGAACGCCAGAACCCGCACAGATACGCAGTATTTT
TRBD1	TRBJ2-1	NA	TRBV18	CASSPRTGISYNEQFF	TGTGCCAGCTCACCCCGGACAGGGATATCCTACAATGAGCAGTTCTTC
NA	TRBJ2-7	NA	TRBV2	CASSGSGLLQYF	TGTGCCAGCAGTGGTTCAGGACTTCTGCAGTACTTC
TRBD1	TRBJ1-2	NA	TRBV6-6	CASSPRDRGFVGYTF	TGTGCCAGCAGTCCCCGGGACAGGGGGTTTGTCGGCTACACCTTC
NA	TRBJ2-5	NA	TRBV28	CASSFPGFQETQYF	TGTGCCAGCAGTTTCCCGGGGTTTCAAGAGACCCAGTACTTC
NA	TRBJ1-2	NA	TRBV11-1	CASSLVVEQSYGYTF	TGTGCCAGCAGCTTAGTAGTGGAGCAGAGCTATGGCTACACCTTC
TRBD1	TRBJ1-5	NA	TRBV6-5	CATRTGGDQPQHF	TGTGCCACCCGGACAGGGGGGGACCAGCCCCAGCATTTT
NA	TRBJ2-7	NA	TRBV18	CASSPLGGGLSYEQYF	TGTGCCAGCTCACCTTTGGGGGGGGGCCTCTCCTACGAGCAGTACTTC
NA	TRBJ1-5	NA	TRBV4-1	CASSQELRQGYQPQHF	TGCGCCAGCAGCCAAGAGCTACGTCAGGGATATCAGCCCCAGCATTTT
TRBD1	TRBJ1-2	NA	TRBV27	CASSVSRDSPLGYTF	TGTGCCAGCAGTGTTAGTCGGGACAGTCCCTTAGGCTACACCTTC
TRBD2	TRBJ2-3	NA	TRBV7-6	CASSLAGTRPPLDTQYF	TGTGCCAGCAGCTTAGCGGGGACTAGGCCCCCCCTAGATACGCAGTATTTT
TRBD1	TRBJ1-2	NA	TRBV10-3	CAIRRDSEGYGYTF	TGTGCCATCAGGAGGGACAGCGAGGGCTATGGCTACACCTTC
NA	TRBJ1-4	NA	TRBV29-1	CSVVAGVSEKLFF	TGCAGCGTTGTGGCGGGGGTTAGTGAAAAACTGTTTTTT
TRBD1	TRBJ1-1	NA	TRBV18	CASSRGTGVRGTEAFF	TGTGCCAGCTCACGTGGGACAGGGGTCCGGGGCACTGAAGCTTTCTTT
NA	TRBJ2-5	NA	TRBV30	CAWMAGGGETQYF	TGTGCCTGGATGGCTGGGGGCGGCGAGACCCAGTACTTC
NA	TRBJ1-2	NA	TRBV19	CASSIVFTGSRSMRIGYTF	TGTGCCAGTAGTATAGTCTTTACGGGAAGTCGGAGCATGAGGATCGGCTACACCTTC
NA	TRBJ1-2	NA	TRBV18	CASSPSGGGYTF	TGTGCCAGCTCACCATCCGGGGGTGGCTACACCTTC
NA	TRBJ1-5	NA	TRBV28	CASSLTFNQPQHF	TGTGCCAGCAGTTTGACATTCAATCAGCCCCAGCATTTT
NA	TRBJ2-3	NA	TRBV19	CASSITVDGGSTDTQYF	TGTGCCAGTAGTATCACAGTCGACGGGGGAAGCACAGATACGCAGTATTTT
NA	TRBJ1-2	few	TRBV12-3/TRBV12-4	CASSSSSGGYTF	TGTGCCAGCAGTTCTTCATCAGGGGGCTACACCTTC
TRBD1	TRBJ2-5	few	TRBV28	CASSETGGTQTQYF	TGTGCCAGCAGTGAGACAGGGGGCACGCAGACCCAGTACTTC
NA	TRBJ1-3	NA	TRBV7-2	CASSLTGFTGNTIYF	TGTGCCAGCAGCTTAACGGGTTTCACTGGAAACACCATATATTTT
TRBD2	TRBJ2-1	NA	TRBV20-1	CSASIPLAGYNEQFF	TGCAGTGCTAGTATACCCCTAGCGGGGTACAATGAGCAGTTCTTC
NA	TRBJ2-5	once	TRBV6-5	CASSPLRGQETQYF	TGTGCCAGCAGCCCCCTGAGGGGGCAAGAGACCCAGTACTTC
NA	TRBJ1-4	NA	TRBV27	CASSPSSATNEKLFF	TGTGCCAGCAGCCCCTCCTCAGCAACTAATGAAAAACTGTTTTTT
TRBD1	TRBJ1-1	NA	TRBV5-4	CASSTHRGDTEAFF	TGTGCCAGCAGCACCCACAGGGGGGATACTGAAGCTTTCTTT
TRBD1	TRBJ1-5	NA	TRBV7-2	CASSPRTGPSNQPQHF	TGTGCCAGCAGCCCCCGGACAGGGCCTAGCAATCAGCCCCAGCATTTT
TRBD1	TRBJ2-1	NA	TRBV7-2	CASSKTGSYNEQFF	TGTGCCAGCAGCAAGACAGGGTCCTACAATGAGCAGTTCTTC
NA	TRBJ2-5	NA	TRBV10-3	CAISAILSGETQYF	TGTGCCATCAGTGCGATTCTCAGCGGAGAGACCCAGTACTTC
TRBD1	TRBJ1-2	NA	TRBV7-2	CASSQDSGTGNGYTF	TGTGCCAGCAGCCAAGACTCCGGGACAGGGAATGGCTACACCTTC
NA	TRBJ1-5	NA	TRBV2	CASTKEGRSNQPQHF	TGTGCCAGCACCAAGGAGGGGCGTAGCAATCAGCCCCAGCATTTT
TRBD1	TRBJ1-2	NA	TRBV7-3	CASSATGAGDGGYTF	TGTGCCAGCAGCGCGACAGGGGCGGGCGACGGTGGCTACACCTTC
TRBD2	TRBJ2-5	NA	TRBV5-6	CASSSGPGGRETQYF	TGTGCCAGCAGCTCAGGACCGGGGGGTAGGGAGACCCAGTACTTC
NA	TRBJ1-3	few	TRBV11-3	CASSSGSPGNTIYF	TGTGCCAGCAGTTCAGGTTCACCTGGAAACACCATATATTTT
TRBD1	TRBJ1-6	NA	TRBV28	CASRQGSNSPLHF	TGTGCCAGCAGACAGGGGTCGAATTCACCCCTCCACTTT
NA	TRBJ2-5	NA	TRBV6-5	CASQAPGLIQETQYF	TGTGCCAGCCAAGCGCCGGGACTGATACAAGAGACCCAGTACTTC
NA	TRBJ2-7	NA	TRBV4-3	CASSQDSTRAHRELVF	TGCGCCAGCAGCCAAGATTCCACACGGGCGCACCGGGAGTTAGTCTTC
TRBD1	TRBJ2-1	NA	TRBV13	CASSQRKDRVSRTYNEQFF	TGTGCCAGCAGCCAAAGAAAGGACAGGGTAAGTCGAACCTACAATGAGCAGTTCTTC
NA	TRBJ2-7	NA	TRBV27	CASSSQGTYEQYF	TGTGCCAGCAGTTCTCAGGGGACCTACGAGCAGTACTTC
TRBD1	TRBJ2-7	few	TRBV7-2	CASSFGTASYEQYF	TGTGCCAGCAGCTTCGGGACAGCTTCCTACGAGCAGTACTTC
TRBD1	TRBJ2-4	NA	TRBV18	CASSSPGQATSF	TGTGCCAGCTCATCTCCGGGACAGGCTACATCCTTC
NA	TRBJ2-2	NA	TRBV6-5	CASSDSRGGELFF	TGTGCCAGCAGTGACTCCCGGGGCGGGGAGCTGTTTTTT
NA	TRBJ2-2	once	TRBV5-5	CASSIYSTNTGELFF	TGTGCCAGCAGCATATACTCCACCAACACCGGGGAGCTGTTTTTT
TRBD1	TRBJ1-4	NA	TRBV5-5	CASGLQGANEKLFF	TGTGCCAGCGGTTTACAGGGGGCAAATGAAAAACTGTTTTTT
TRBD2	TRBJ2-5	once	TRBV28	CASSSFGGIETQYF	TGTGCCAGCAGTTCCTTCGGGGGGATAGAGACCCAGTACTTC
TRBD2	TRBJ2-2	NA	TRBV19	CASSDPGGVNTGELFF	TGTGCCAGTAGCGATCCCGGGGGGGTGAACACCGGGGAGCTGTTTTTT
NA	TRBJ2-3	NA	TRBV19	CASSIGGYFSTDTQYF	TGTGCCAGTAGTATAGGAGGGTATTTTAGCACAGATACGCAGTATTTT